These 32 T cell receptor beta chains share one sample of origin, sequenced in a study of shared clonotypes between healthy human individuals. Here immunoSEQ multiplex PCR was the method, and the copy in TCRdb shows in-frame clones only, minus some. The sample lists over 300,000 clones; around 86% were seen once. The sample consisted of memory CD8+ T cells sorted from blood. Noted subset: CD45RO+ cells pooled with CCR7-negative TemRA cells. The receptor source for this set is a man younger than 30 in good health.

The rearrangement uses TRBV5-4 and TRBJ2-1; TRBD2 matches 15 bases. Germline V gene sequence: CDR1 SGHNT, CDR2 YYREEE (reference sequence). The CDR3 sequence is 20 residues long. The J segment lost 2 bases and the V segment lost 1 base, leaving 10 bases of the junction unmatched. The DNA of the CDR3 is TGTGCCAGCAGCTTGAGTGGACTAGCGGGAGGGCCACTGGCCTACAATGAGCAGTTCTTC. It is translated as CASSLSGLAGGPLAYNEQFF.

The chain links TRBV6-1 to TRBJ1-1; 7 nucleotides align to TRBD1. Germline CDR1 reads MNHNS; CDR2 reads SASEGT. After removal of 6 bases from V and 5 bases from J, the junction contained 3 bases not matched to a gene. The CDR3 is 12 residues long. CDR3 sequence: CASRTGRTEAFF. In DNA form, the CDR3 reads TGTGCCAGCAGGACAGGGAGGACTGAAGCTTTCTTT.

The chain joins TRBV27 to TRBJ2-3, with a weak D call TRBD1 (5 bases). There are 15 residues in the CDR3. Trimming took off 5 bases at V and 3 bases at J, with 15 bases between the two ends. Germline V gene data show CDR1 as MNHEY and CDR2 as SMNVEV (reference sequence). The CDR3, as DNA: TGTGCCAGCAGTAGGGGTTGGAGTCCTACAGATACGCAGTATTTT. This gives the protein CASSRGWSPTDTQYF.

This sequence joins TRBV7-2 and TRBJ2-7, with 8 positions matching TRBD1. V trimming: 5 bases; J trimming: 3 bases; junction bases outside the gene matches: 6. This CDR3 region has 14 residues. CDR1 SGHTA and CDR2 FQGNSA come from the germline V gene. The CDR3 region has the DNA TGTGCCAGCAGCGACTGGACAGGGAACTACGAGCAGTACTTC. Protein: CASSDWTGNYEQYF.

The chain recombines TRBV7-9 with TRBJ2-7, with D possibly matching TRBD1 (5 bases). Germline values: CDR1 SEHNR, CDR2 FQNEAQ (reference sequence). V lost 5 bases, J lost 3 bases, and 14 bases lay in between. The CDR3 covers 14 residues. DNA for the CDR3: TGTGCCAGCAGCGCGGCAGACAGAGTCTACGAGCAGTACTTC. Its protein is CASSAADRVYEQYF.

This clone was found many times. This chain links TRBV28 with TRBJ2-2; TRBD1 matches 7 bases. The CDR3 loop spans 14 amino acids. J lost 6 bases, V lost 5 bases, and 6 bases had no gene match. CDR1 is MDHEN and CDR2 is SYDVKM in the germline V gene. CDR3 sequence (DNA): TGTGCCAGCAGTCGCCTAACAGGGGCCGGGGAGCTGTTTTTT. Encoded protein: CASSRLTGAGELFF.

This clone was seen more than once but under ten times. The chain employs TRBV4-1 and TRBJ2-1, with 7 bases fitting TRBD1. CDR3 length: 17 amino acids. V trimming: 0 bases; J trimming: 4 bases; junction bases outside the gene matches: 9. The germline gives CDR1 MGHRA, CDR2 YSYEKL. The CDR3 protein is CASSQEPTGVMYNEQFF. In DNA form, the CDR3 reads TGCGCCAGCAGCCAAGAGCCCACAGGGGTCATGTACAATGAGCAGTTCTTC.

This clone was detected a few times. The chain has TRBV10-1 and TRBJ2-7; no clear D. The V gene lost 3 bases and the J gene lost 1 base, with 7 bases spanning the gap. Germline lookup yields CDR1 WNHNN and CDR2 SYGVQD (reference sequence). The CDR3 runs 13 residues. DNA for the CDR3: TGCGCCAGCAGTGACCCATCTTCCTACGAGCAGTACTTC. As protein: CASSDPSSYEQYF.

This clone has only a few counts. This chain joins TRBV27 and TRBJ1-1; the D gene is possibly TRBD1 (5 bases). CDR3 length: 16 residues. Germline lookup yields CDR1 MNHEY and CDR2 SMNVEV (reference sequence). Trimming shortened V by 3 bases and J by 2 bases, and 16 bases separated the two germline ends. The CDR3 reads CASSFLTGQSNTEAFF. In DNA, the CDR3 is TGTGCCAGCAGTTTTCTGACGGGGCAGTCCAACACTGAAGCTTTCTTT.

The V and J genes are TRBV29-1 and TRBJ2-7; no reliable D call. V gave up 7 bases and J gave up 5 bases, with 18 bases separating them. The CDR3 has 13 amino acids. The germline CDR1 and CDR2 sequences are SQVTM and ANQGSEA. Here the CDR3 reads CSALDGLVDEQYF. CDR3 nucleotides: TGCAGCGCCTTGGACGGGCTCGTCGACGAGCAGTACTTC.

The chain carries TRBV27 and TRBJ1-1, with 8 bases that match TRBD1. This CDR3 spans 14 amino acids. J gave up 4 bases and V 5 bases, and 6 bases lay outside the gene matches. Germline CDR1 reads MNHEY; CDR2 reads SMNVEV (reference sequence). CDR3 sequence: CASSQQGEATEAFF. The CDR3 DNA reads TGTGCCAGCAGTCAACAGGGGGAGGCCACTGAAGCTTTCTTT.

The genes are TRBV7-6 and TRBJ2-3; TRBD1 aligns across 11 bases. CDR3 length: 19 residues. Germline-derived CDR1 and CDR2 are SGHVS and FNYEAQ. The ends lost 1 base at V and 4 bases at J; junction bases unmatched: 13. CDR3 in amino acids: CASSLEVEVRTGGPDTQYF. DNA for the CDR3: TGTGCCAGCAGCTTAGAGGTAGAGGTCAGGACAGGGGGCCCAGATACGCAGTATTTT.

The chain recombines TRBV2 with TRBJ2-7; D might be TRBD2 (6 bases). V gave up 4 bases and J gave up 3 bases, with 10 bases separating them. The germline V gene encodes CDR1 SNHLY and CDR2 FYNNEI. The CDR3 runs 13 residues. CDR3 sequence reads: CASSGGVSYEQYF. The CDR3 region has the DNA TGTGCCAGCAGTGGGGGGGTTAGCTACGAGCAGTACTTC. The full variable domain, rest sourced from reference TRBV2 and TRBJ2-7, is EPEVTQTPSHQVTQMGQEVILRCVPISNHLYFYWYRQILGQKVEFLVSFYNNEISEKSEIFDDQFSVERPDGSNFTLKIRSTKLEDSAMYFCASSGGVSYEQYFGPGTRLTVT.

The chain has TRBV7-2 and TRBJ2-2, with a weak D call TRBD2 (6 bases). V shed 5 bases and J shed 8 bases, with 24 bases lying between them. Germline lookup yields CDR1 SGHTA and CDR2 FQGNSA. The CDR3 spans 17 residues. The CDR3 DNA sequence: TGTGCCAGCAGCCAGTACCTCCGGGACTGGGGGACGGGGGAGCTGTTTTTT. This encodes CASSQYLRDWGTGELFF. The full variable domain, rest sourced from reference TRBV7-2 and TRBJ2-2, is GAGVSQSPSNKVTEKGKDVELRCDPISGHTALYWYRQSLGQGLEFLIYFQGNSAPDKSGLPSDRFSAERTGGSVSTLTIQRTQQEDSAVYLCASSQYLRDWGTGELFFGEGSRLTVL.

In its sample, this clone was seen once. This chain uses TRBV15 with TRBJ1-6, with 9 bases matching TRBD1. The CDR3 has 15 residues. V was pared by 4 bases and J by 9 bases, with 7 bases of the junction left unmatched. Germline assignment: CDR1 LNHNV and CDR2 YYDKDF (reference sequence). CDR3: CATSIQDRGTSPLHF. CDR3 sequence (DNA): TGTGCCACCAGCATCCAGGACAGGGGTACTTCACCCCTCCACTTT.

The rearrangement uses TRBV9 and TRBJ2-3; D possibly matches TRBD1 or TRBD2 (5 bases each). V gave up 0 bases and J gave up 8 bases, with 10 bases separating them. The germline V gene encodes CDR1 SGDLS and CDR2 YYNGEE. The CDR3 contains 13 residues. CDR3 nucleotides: TGTGCCAGCAGCGTAGATTCAGGGAGTACGCAGTATTTT. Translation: CASSVDSGSTQYF.

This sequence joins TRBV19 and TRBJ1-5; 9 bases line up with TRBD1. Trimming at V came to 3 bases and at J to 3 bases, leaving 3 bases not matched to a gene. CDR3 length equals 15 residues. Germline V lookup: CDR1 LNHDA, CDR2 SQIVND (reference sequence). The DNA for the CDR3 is TGTGCCAGTAGTATCGGGACAGGGCCCAATCAGCCCCAGCATTTT. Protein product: CASSIGTGPNQPQHF.

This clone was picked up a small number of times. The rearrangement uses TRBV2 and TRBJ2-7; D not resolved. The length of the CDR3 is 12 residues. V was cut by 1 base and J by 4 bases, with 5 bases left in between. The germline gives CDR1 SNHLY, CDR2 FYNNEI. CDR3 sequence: CASSEVKYEQYF. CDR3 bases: TGTGCCAGCAGTGAAGTTAAGTACGAGCAGTACTTC.

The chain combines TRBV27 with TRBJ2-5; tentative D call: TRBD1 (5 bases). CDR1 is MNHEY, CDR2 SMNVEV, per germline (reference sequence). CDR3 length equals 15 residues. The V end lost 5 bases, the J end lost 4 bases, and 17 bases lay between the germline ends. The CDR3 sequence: CASSPLTWGGETQYF. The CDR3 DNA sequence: TGTGCCAGCAGTCCCCTGACGTGGGGCGGAGAGACCCAGTACTTC.

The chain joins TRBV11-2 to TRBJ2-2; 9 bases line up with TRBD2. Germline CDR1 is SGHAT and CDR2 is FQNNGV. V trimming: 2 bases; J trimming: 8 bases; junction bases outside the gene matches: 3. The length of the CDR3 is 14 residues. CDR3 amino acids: CASSLLAGSGELFF. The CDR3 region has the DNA TGTGCCAGCAGCTTACTAGCGGGATCGGGGGAGCTGTTTTTT.

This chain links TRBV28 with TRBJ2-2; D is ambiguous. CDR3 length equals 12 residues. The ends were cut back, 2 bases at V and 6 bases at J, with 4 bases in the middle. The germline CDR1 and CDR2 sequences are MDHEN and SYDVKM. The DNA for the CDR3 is TGTGCCAGCAGTTTAATTGCCGGGGAGCTGTTTTTT. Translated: CASSLIAGELFF.

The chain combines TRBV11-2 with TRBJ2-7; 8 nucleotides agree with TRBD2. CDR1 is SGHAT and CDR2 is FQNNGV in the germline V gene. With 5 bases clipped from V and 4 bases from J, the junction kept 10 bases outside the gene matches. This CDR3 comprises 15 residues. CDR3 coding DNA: TGTGCCAGCAGCCCGCGACTAGCGACAAGGTACGAGCAGTACTTC. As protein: CASSPRLATRYEQYF. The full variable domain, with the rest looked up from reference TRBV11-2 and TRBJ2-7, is EAGVAQSPRYKIIEKRQSVAFWCNPISGHATLYWYQQILGQGPKLLIQFQNNGVVDDSQLPKDRFSAERLKGVDSTLKIQPAKLEDSAVYLCASSPRLATRYEQYFGPGTRLTVT.

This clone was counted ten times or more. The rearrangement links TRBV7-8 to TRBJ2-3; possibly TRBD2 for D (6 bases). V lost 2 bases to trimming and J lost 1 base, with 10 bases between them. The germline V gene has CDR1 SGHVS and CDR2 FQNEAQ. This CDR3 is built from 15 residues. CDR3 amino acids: CASSLSSGGTDTQYF. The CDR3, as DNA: TGTGCCAGCAGCTTAAGTAGCGGAGGCACAGATACGCAGTATTTT.

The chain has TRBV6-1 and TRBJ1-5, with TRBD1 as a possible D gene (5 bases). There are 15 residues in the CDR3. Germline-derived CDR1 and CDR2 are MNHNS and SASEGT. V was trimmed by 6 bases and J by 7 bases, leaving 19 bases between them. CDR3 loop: CASRRVGLANQPQHF. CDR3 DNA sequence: TGTGCCAGCAGGCGTGTGGGACTGGCCAACCAGCCCCAGCATTTT.

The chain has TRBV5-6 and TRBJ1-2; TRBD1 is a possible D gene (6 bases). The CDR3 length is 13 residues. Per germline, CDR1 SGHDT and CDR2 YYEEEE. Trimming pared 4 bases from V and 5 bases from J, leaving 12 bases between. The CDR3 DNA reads TGTGCCAGCAGCCCTGGGGGGCTATATGGCTACACCTTC. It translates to CASSPGGLYGYTF. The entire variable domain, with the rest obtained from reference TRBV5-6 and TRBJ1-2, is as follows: DAGVTQSPTHLIKTRGQQVTLRCSPKSGHDTVSWYQQALGQGPQFIFQYYEEEERQRGNFPDRFSGHQFPNYSSELNVNALLLGDSALYLCASSPGGLYGYTFGSGTRLTVV.

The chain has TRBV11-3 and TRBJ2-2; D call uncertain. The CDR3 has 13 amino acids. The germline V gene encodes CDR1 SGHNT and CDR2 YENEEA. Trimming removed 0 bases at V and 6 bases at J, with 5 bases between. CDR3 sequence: CASSLDLAGELFF. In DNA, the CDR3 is TGTGCCAGCAGCTTAGATCTCGCCGGGGAGCTGTTTTTT.

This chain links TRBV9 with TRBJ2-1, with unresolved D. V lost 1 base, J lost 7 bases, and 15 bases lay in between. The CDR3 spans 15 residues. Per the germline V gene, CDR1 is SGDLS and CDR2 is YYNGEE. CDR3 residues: CASSVSVGWVNEQFF. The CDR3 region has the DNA TGTGCCAGCAGCGTAAGTGTAGGTTGGGTTAATGAGCAGTTCTTC.

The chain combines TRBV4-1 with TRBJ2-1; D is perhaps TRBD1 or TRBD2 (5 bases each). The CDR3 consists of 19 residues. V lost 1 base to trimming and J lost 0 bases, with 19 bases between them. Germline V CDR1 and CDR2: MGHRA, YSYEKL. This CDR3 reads CASSQGWQKRDDSYNEQFF. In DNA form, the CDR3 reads TGCGCCAGCAGCCAAGGTTGGCAGAAGAGGGACGACTCCTACAATGAGCAGTTCTTC.

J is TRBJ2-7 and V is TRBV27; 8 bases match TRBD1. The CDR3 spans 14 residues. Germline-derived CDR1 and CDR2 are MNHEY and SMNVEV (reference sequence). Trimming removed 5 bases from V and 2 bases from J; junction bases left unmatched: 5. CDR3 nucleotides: TGTGCCAGCAGTCCGTTACAGGGGGCCTACGAGCAGTACTTC. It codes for CASSPLQGAYEQYF.

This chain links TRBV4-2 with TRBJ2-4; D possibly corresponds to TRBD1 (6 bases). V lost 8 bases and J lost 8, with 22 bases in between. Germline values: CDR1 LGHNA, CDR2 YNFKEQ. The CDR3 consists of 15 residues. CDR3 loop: CASAPTNRAWDIQYF. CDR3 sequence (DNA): TGTGCCAGCGCCCCAACTAACAGGGCTTGGGACATTCAGTACTTC.

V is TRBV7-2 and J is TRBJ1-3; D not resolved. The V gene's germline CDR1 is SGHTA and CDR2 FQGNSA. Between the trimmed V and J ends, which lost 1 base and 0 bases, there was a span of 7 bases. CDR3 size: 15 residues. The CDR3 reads CASSLDRNSGNTIYF. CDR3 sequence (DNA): TGTGCCAGCAGCTTAGACAGAAACTCTGGAAACACCATATATTTT.

CDR3 region: CSVEGLAADFGPDTQYF. In DNA form, the CDR3 reads TGCAGCGTTGAGGGGCTAGCGGCCGACTTCGGTCCAGATACGCAGTATTTT. This chain links TRBV29-1 with TRBJ2-3; 7 bases align to TRBD2. Trimming took 3 bases from V and 4 from J; bases not matched to a gene: 16. The CDR3 spans 17 residues. The germline V gene has CDR1 SQVTM and CDR2 ANQGSEA.